This passage covers 27 T cell receptor beta chains from one sample sequenced in a study of post-analysis software for immune sequencing data. No cognate antigen is known for these TCRs. Included in the TCR beta cDNA libraries were unique molecular identifiers. TCRdb analysed the PCR reads with MiXCR anew, one entry per CDR3 protein. The sample comprises hundreds of thousands of distinct CDR3 sequences, under 70% of which are singletons, and 4.6% rests with the top ten. Notes on the study in general: Five or six TRBV segments, TRBV5-6, TRBV5-1 and TRBV20-1 among them, were found more frequent in patients than controls.

The sequencing input was blood. These receptors originate from a girl between 5 and 17 years old with multiple sclerosis.

This clonotype was seen more than once but under ten times. The chain links TRBV5-1 to TRBJ1-2; D remains ambiguous. This CDR3 spans 14 amino acids. Germline CDR1 and CDR2: SGHRS and YFSETQ. With 0 bases removed from V and 7 bases from J, the gap between germline ends came to 13 bases. CDR3 sequence: CASSLDVRARGYTF. CDR3 in DNA: TGCGCCAGCAGCTTGGATGTGAGGGCGCGTGGCTACACCTTC.

The chain couples TRBV6-1 to TRBJ2-3; 8 nucleotides line up with TRBD2. Germline lookup yields CDR1 MNHNS and CDR2 SASEGT. This CDR3 comprises 14 residues. Trimming at V came to 8 bases and at J to 9 bases, leaving 13 bases not matched to a gene. CDR3 bases: TGTGCCAGCCAACTAGCGGTTCAATGGAGCACGCAGTATTTT. The encoded protein is CASQLAVQWSTQYF.

The chain joins TRBV7-8 to TRBJ2-1; D could derive from TRBD1 or TRBD2 (6 bases each). The ends were cut back, 5 bases at V and 8 bases at J, with 19 bases in the middle. The V gene's germline CDR1 is SGHVS and CDR2 FQNEAQ. The CDR3 consists of 15 residues. The CDR3 region has the DNA TGTGCCAGCAGCCCCCTCGGTCACGGGGGCGATGAGCAGTTCTTC. Translated, it gives CASSPLGHGGDEQFF. The whole variable domain, remainder taken from reference TRBV7-8 and TRBJ2-1, is GAGVSQSPRYKVAKRGQDVALRCDPISGHVSLFWYQQALGQGPEFLTYFQNEAQLDKSGLPSDRFFAERPEGSVSTLKIQRTQQEDSAVYLCASSPLGHGGDEQFFGPGTRLTVL.

J is TRBJ1-1 and V is TRBV10-3; weak D call: TRBD1 (5 bases). Germline CDR1 reads ENHRY; CDR2 reads SYGVKD. With 0 bases removed from V and 0 bases from J, the gap between germline ends came to 11 bases. This CDR3 contains 16 residues. CDR3 DNA sequence: TGTGCCATCAGTGAGTCTCTCGGGGGTATGAACACTGAAGCTTTCTTT. Translating gives CAISESLGGMNTEAFF.

This chain uses TRBV28 with TRBJ1-2; D ambiguous. This CDR3 is 14 amino acids long. Germline V lookup: CDR1 MDHEN, CDR2 SYDVKM. The V end was cut by 2 bases, the J end by 4 bases, with 11 bases between. The CDR3, as DNA: TGTGCCAGCAGTTTAGAGATCGAAATCTATGGCTACACCTTC. Translating it yields CASSLEIEIYGYTF.

The chain carries TRBV12-3 or TRBV12-4 and TRBJ1-1; 9 bases map to TRBD1. V was clipped by 6 bases and J by 5 bases; unmatched bases: 4. The CDR3 extends over 13 amino acids. Here the CDR3 DNA reads TGTGCCAGCAGCTGGGACAGGGATACTGAAGCTTTCTTT. Protein: CASSWDRDTEAFF.

This chain connects TRBV9 to TRBJ2-7; D is possibly TRBD1 (6 bases). Germline loops: CDR1 SGDLS, CDR2 YYNGEE. The CDR3 runs to 17 residues. Deletions cut 1 base from V and 2 bases from J, with 19 bases between. The CDR3 loop reads CASSVSSVLGQAYEQYF. The CDR3 nucleotides are TGTGCCAGCAGCGTAAGTTCTGTGTTGGGACAAGCCTACGAGCAGTACTTC. Using reference TRBV9 and TRBJ2-7 for the parts outside the CDR3, the full variable domain is DSGVTQTPKHLITATGQRVTLRCSPRSGDLSVYWYQQSLDQGLQFLIQYYNGEERAKGNILERFSAQQFPDLHSELNLSSLELGDSALYFCASSVSSVLGQAYEQYFGPGTRLTVT.

This chain uses TRBV15 with TRBJ2-1; 7 bases are shared with TRBD1. The CDR3 contains 15 residues. Losses at the gene ends were 1 base for V and 8 bases for J; bases not matched to a gene: 8. Germline CDR1 and CDR2: LNHNV and YYDKDF (reference sequence). CDR3 nucleotides: TGTGCCACCAGCAGAGGTGACAGGGTGTTGGATGAGCAGTTCTTC. Translated: CATSRGDRVLDEQFF.

This chain connects TRBV7-9 to TRBJ2-1, with 9 bases that match TRBD2. This CDR3 is 16 amino acids long. The ends lost 5 bases at V and 7 bases at J; junction bases unmatched: 12. The germline gives CDR1 SEHNR, CDR2 FQNEAQ (reference sequence). The CDR3 region is CASSLPAGGLMNEQFF. CDR3 DNA: TGTGCCAGCAGCCTACCCGCGGGGGGGCTAATGAATGAGCAGTTCTTC. The full variable domain, rest sourced from reference TRBV7-9 and TRBJ2-1, is DTGVSQNPRHKITKRGQNVTFRCDPISEHNRLYWYRQTLGQGPEFLTYFQNEAQLEKSRLLSDRFSAERPKGSFSTLEIQRTEQGDSAMYLCASSLPAGGLMNEQFFGPGTRLTVL.

This sequence joins TRBV5-1 and TRBJ1-2, with 8 bases matching TRBD1. V was pared by 3 bases and J by 7 bases, with 5 bases of the junction left unmatched. The CDR3 is made up of 13 amino acids. Germline CDR1 and CDR2: SGHRS and YFSETQ. This chain's CDR3 is CASSWDRKGGYTF. As DNA, the CDR3 is TGCGCCAGCAGCTGGGACAGGAAGGGTGGCTACACCTTC.

This clonotype was seen more than once but under ten times. The chain recombines TRBV25-1 with TRBJ2-7, with TRBD1 matching 7 bases. The CDR3 contains 13 residues. V was pared by 2 bases and J by 4 bases, with 2 bases of the junction left unmatched. Germline V gene sequence: CDR1 MGHDK, CDR2 SYGVNS. The CDR3 DNA sequence: TGTGCCAGCAGTGAACCAGGGGGTTACGAGCAGTACTTC. Translating gives CASSEPGGYEQYF.

The J gene is TRBJ2-3, the V gene TRBV5-1; TRBD2 aligns across 7 bases. This CDR3 has 15 amino acids. Looked up from germline, CDR1 is SGHRS and CDR2 is YFSETQ. V lost 2 bases, J lost 2 bases, and 5 bases stayed unmatched. The CDR3 DNA is TGCGCCAGCAGCTTTGCAGCGGGGATCACAGATACGCAGTATTTT. Translation: CASSFAAGITDTQYF.

This chain's CDR3 is CSALPFGTSGSYEQYF. CDR3 sequence (DNA): TGCAGTGCCCTGCCTTTTGGGACTAGTGGGTCCTACGAGCAGTACTTC. V usage is TRBV20-1 and J usage is TRBJ2-4; 8 positions match TRBD2. Matching the DNA end better, TRBJ2-7 makes the J call doubtful. The CDR3 length is 16 residues. Germline CDR1 is DFQATT and CDR2 is SNEGSKA (reference sequence).

CDR3 region: CASSHAGQGAREQYF. CDR3 coding DNA: TGCGCCAGCAGCCATGCGGGACAGGGGGCACGGGAGCAGTACTTC. V usage is TRBV4-1 and J usage is TRBJ2-7; 12 positions match TRBD1. The J segment lost 7 bases and the V segment lost 3 bases, leaving 7 bases of the junction unmatched. The CDR3 has 15 residues. Germline CDR1 reads MGHRA; CDR2 reads YSYEKL.

The chain combines TRBV6-5 with TRBJ1-1; the match to TRBD1 covers 7 bases. Germline V gives CDR1 MNHEY, CDR2 SVGAGI. The CDR3 spans 14 residues. V lost 8 bases and J lost 1; bases outside the gene matches: 7. The CDR3, as DNA: TGTGCCAGCCTGAGGGACAGTTCGAACACTGAAGCTTTCTTT. Its protein product is CASLRDSSNTEAFF.

J is TRBJ2-7 and V is TRBV11-2; D is uncertain. V was shortened by 6 bases and J by 3 bases, with 15 bases between the two germline ends. Germline CDR1 and CDR2: SGHAT and FQNNGV. The CDR3 runs 14 residues. CDR3 residues: CASRRTEPCYEQYF. CDR3 DNA: TGTGCCAGCAGACGGACCGAGCCTTGCTACGAGCAGTACTTC. The full variable domain, with the rest looked up from reference TRBV11-2 and TRBJ2-7, is EAGVAQSPRYKIIEKRQSVAFWCNPISGHATLYWYQQILGQGPKLLIQFQNNGVVDDSQLPKDRFSAERLKGVDSTLKIQPAKLEDSAVYLCASRRTEPCYEQYFGPGTRLTVT.

Only a few counts were recorded for this clonotype. The rearrangement joins TRBV7-8 to TRBJ1-5, with 7 positions matching TRBD1. CDR3 length equals 15 residues. CDR1 SGHVS and CDR2 FQNEAQ come from the germline V gene. Trimming at V came to 5 bases and at J to 3 bases, leaving 7 bases not matched to a gene. Here the CDR3 DNA reads TGTGCCAGCAGCCGGGACAGACAGTCCAATCAGCCCCAGCATTTT. Protein sequence: CASSRDRQSNQPQHF.

This clonotype has more than one count but fewer than ten. The rearrangement uses TRBV20-1 and TRBJ2-3, with no clear D. This CDR3 spans 13 amino acids. Germline V gene data show CDR1 as DFQATT and CDR2 as SNEGSKA (reference sequence). Trimming cost V 0 bases and J 1 base, with 5 bases left between them. The CDR3 here is CSARDYGTDTQYF. The CDR3 nucleotides are TGCAGTGCTAGAGATTACGGCACAGATACGCAGTATTTT.

About this clonotype itself: This CDR3 fails to terminate in the conserved phenylalanine or tryptophan, so it likely reflects a read error. The rearrangement uses TRBV5-1 and TRBJ2-5; D might be TRBD2 (6 bases). This CDR3 is 13 amino acids long. Germline values: CDR1 SGHRS, CDR2 YFSETQ. The V end lost 4 bases, the J end lost 5 bases, and 12 bases lay between the germline ends. The CDR3 DNA follows: TGCGCCAGCAGCCACGGGGGAGTGGAGACCCAGTACGTC. Its translation: CASSHGGVETQYV.

In nucleotides, the CDR3 is TGTGCCAGCAGCCTTCTAACAGGGGGGGACGAGCAGTACTTC. Translation: CASSLLTGGDEQYF. The V and J genes are TRBV12-3 or TRBV12-4 and TRBJ2-5; a possible D gene is TRBD1 (8 bases). The end of the DNA is better explained by TRBJ2-7, so the J call may be wrong. The CDR3 contains 14 residues.

The gene calls are TRBV20-1 and TRBJ2-1; D gene unclear. The germline gives CDR1 DFQATT, CDR2 SNEGSKA (reference sequence). The CDR3 sequence is 15 residues long. V was shortened by 0 bases and J by 7 bases, with 16 bases between the two germline ends. CDR3 amino acids: CSARERGVLRNEQFF. In DNA form, the CDR3 reads TGCAGTGCTAGAGAGAGAGGAGTACTTAGGAATGAGCAGTTCTTC.

This clonotype was seen more than once but under ten times. The chain has TRBV20-1 and TRBJ2-5; a weak D match, TRBD1 (5 bases). This CDR3 region has 14 residues. The germline V and J ends were trimmed by 0 bases and 4 bases, with 12 bases remaining between them. Germline V gene sequence: CDR1 DFQATT, CDR2 SNEGSKA (reference sequence). Here the CDR3 DNA reads TGCAGTGCTAGAGATCTCCAGGGAAGAGAGACCCAGTACTTC. Translated: CSARDLQGRETQYF.

A few counts support this clonotype. The J gene is TRBJ2-1, the V gene TRBV15, with 7 bases identical to TRBD1. CDR3 size: 13 residues. The V segment lost 4 bases and the J segment 8 bases; nucleotides outside the gene matches: 5. Germline loops: CDR1 LNHNV, CDR2 YYDKDF (reference sequence). The CDR3 nucleotides read TGTGCCACCAGCATAGACAGGGTGCATGAGCAGTTCTTC. Protein product: CATSIDRVHEQFF. Looking up the rest from reference TRBV15 and TRBJ2-1 gives the full variable domain: DAMVIQNPRYQVTQFGKPVTLSCSQTLNHNVMYWYQQKSSQAPKLLFHYYDKDFNNEADTPDNFQSRRPNTSFCFLDIRSPGLGDTAMYLCATSIDRVHEQFFGPGTRLTVL.

This clonotype has just a few counts. One base away lies a much larger clone, so this may be a sequencing read error. The genes are TRBV3-1 and TRBJ2-3, with D uncertain. This CDR3 is built from 16 residues. V was shortened by 0 bases and J by 0 bases, with 10 bases between the two germline ends. CDR1 and CDR2 (germline): LGHDT, YNNKEL (reference sequence). This CDR3 is CASSQEKNPSTDTQYF. For the CDR3, the DNA is TGTGCCAGCAGCCAAGAAAAGAATCCCAGCACAGATACGCAGTATTTT.

This clonotype appeared a few times. The gene calls are TRBV29-1 and TRBJ2-3; TRBD1 matches 10 bases. The CDR3 runs to 14 residues. Looked up from germline, CDR1 is SQVTM and CDR2 is ANQGSEA. The junction had 4 bases not matched to a gene; V was cut back by 4 bases and J by 3 bases. The CDR3 DNA sequence: TGCAGCGTTGCCGGGACAGGGGAAACAGATACGCAGTATTTT. Residues: CSVAGTGETDTQYF.

The table lists this clonotype with a few counts. The chain carries TRBV5-1 and TRBJ2-7; D remains unclear. The CDR3 sequence is 15 residues long. CDR1 is SGHRS and CDR2 is YFSETQ in the germline V gene. Trimming took 2 bases from V and 5 from J, leaving 17 bases between them. The CDR3 DNA reads as TGCGCCAGCAGCTTACAAAAAAGTCCTGCCCACGAGCAGTACTTC. It codes for CASSLQKSPAHEQYF.

The rearrangement uses TRBV7-6 and TRBJ2-5; tentative D call: TRBD2 (5 bases). The CDR3 is made up of 13 amino acids. The germline V and J ends were trimmed by 3 bases and 5 bases, with 10 bases remaining between them. Germline V gene data show CDR1 as SGHVS and CDR2 as FNYEAQ. CDR3 in amino acids: CASSFGVFETQYF. CDR3 nucleotides: TGTGCCAGCAGCTTCGGGGTTTTTGAGACCCAGTACTTC.